This T cell receptor beta chain stems from a study of blood T cell repertoires in COVID-19. Whole-study context: Collection of acute and convalescent COVID-19 samples took place in the United States, Italy and Spain.

This CDR3 region has 13 residues. Per the germline V gene, CDR1 is SGHTA and CDR2 is FQGNSA. The V segment lost 6 bases and the J segment 8 bases; nucleotides outside the gene matches: 9. As processed by the authors: Reference gene primer amplification yielded estimated nucleated cell counts. Clones were sequenced by immunoSEQ multiplex PCR, and TCRdb holds only the in-frame ones, with some missing. V and J calls plus clone size are reproduced from that table; the DNA served to infer D and trimming. Here the sample spans tens of thousands of clones, roughly 80% being singletons. The source of this sequence is a woman aged 55-69 years with acute or convalescent COVID-19. The sample was peripheral blood. The genes are TRBV7-2 and TRBJ2-5, with 7 positions matching TRBD1. This CDR3 reads CASSSTGAQTQYF. CDR3 DNA sequence: TGTGCCAGCAGTTCCACAGGGGCACAAACCCAGTACTTC. Together with reference TRBV7-2 and TRBJ2-5, the CDR3 gives the full variable domain: GAGVSQSPSNKVTEKGKDVELRCDPISGHTALYWYRQSLGQGLEFLIYFQGNSAPDKSGLPSDRFSAERTGGSVSTLTIQRTQQEDSAVYLCASSSTGAQTQYFGPGTRLLVL.